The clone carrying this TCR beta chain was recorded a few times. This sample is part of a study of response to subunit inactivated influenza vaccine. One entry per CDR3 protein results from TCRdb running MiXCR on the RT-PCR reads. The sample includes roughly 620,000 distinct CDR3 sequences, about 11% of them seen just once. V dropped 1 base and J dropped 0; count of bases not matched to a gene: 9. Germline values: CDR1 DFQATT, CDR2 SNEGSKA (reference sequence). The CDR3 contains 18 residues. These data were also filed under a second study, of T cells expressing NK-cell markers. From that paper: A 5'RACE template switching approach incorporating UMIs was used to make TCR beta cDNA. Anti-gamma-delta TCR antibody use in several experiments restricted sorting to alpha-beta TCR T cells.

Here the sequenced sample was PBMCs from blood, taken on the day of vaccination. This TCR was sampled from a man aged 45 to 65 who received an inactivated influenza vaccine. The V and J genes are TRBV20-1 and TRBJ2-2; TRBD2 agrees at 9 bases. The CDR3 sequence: CSARAYSGRNTNTGELFF. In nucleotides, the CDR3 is TGCAGTGCTAGAGCGTATAGCGGGAGAAATACGAACACCGGGGAGCTGTTTTTT.